This T cell receptor (beta chain) was documented in a study of cytomegalovirus exposure and HLA in healthy donors. This clone was recorded once. The germline gives CDR1 SEHNR, CDR2 FQNEAQ (reference sequence). Trimming cost V 1 base and J 1 base, with 10 bases left between them. This CDR3 region has 16 residues. It was with 60 Vbeta and 13 Jbeta primers that the PCR ran. Clones were sequenced by immunoSEQ multiplex PCR, and TCRdb holds only the in-frame ones, with some missing. The data contain roughly 120,000 clones, roughly four fifths of them singletons. The sequence derives from a man in his fifties in good health and CMV-seronegative. The V and J genes are TRBV7-9 and TRBJ2-2; the D is unclear. Specimen: PBMCs. The CDR3 reads CASSLELGENTGELFF. Written as DNA, the CDR3 is TGTGCCAGCAGCTTAGAGCTGGGCGAGAACACCGGGGAGCTGTTTTTT.